This T cell receptor beta chain was identified in a study of Ad26.COV2.S vaccination and SARS-CoV-2 variants (dated by TCRdb to the early 2020s). Some background on the complete study: Donors in the vaccine arm were drawn from COV1001, a phase I-IIa trial of Ad26.COV2.S in healthy adults that was multicentre, randomized, double-blind and placebo-controlled. Investigators remained blinded to trial group allocation during experiments and outcome assessment. Dosing of Ad26.COV2.S was intramuscular, at either 5x10^10 or 1x10^11 viral particles, delivered as one shot or as two shots spaced 56 days apart. A total of roughly 30 samples were included in the TCR-sequenced set, comprising 19 Ad26.COV2.S vaccine recipients, 5 placebo recipients and 8 SARS-CoV-2 convalescent individuals. Participants in the trial were split at random into five groups of five each, receiving low-dose or high-dose Ad26.COV2.S once or twice, or else placebo on both occasions. TCRbeta repertoire sequencing served as the tool for gauging how specific and how broad the SARS-CoV-2-reactive T cell receptors were following Ad26.COV2.S vaccination.

CDR1 SGHVS and CDR2 FNYEAQ are derived from the germline V gene. There are 16 amino acids in the CDR3, from cysteine to phenylalanine inclusive. CDR3 DNA is the only sequence kept; it has 48 bases, read in frame from the first base. Between the V and J ends, shortened by 2 bases and 2 bases respectively, the junction contains 12 bases. The sample's treatment or condition label is to be understood as: about 20 received Ad26.COV2.S at low or high dose, single or two shots; 5 received placebo; per-sample allocation not given. Repertoires of vaccine and placebo recipients were sequenced from samples taken on day 63 after the first injection. Between 29 July and 7 August 2020, Cohort 1b enrolled some 25 adults aged 18-55 years at one site in Boston, USA. Ad26.COV2.S was a replication-incompetent adenovirus type 26 vector expressing a prefusion-stabilized SARS-CoV-2 spike protein from the original Wuhan strain.

TCRbeta CDR3 regions were sequenced with the immunoSEQ Assay. After extraction, genomic DNA underwent amplification by bias-controlled multiplex PCR, followed by high-throughput sequencing. On the authors' methods: Collapsing and filtering of sequences were performed to quantify the absolute abundance of each unique TCRbeta CDR3 region. Usable DNA was measured by amplifying reference genes present in all nucleated cells, and TCRbeta template counts were normalized to that usable DNA to estimate T cell fraction. Repertoire TCRs were annotated as SARS-CoV-2-specific by exact matching of V gene, CDR3 amino acid sequence and J gene to a known reactive TCR set. MIRA supplied the reference SARS-CoV-2 TCR set, which was filtered for enrichment in COVID-19-positive ImmuneCODE repertoires so that public or cross-reactive TCRs were removed. Using the MIRA antigens, annotated TCRs were further analysed by specific ORF or by position within an ORF. Breadth was defined as the number of annotated unique rearrangements divided by the total number of unique productive rearrangements, and depth was defined as the summed frequency of the annotated unique rearrangements. Group comparisons of TCR breadth used two-sided Wilcoxon rank-sum tests. TCRdb holds this immuneACCESS table with in-frame rearrangements only. Some clones are missing; in checked studies, unresolved V genes explain under half, and the rest has no known cause. Clonal size and the V and J genes are those of that table, whereas D and trimming came from the DNA. The sample includes about 410,000 clones, with approximately 89% observed a single time. Clones ranked in the top ten supply about 2% of the sample.

Regarding this clone: No cognate antigen has been identified for it. No base qualities exist here, and no much larger clone lies one base off it.

Broader findings and caveats from the paper: According to the authors, total T cell responses may have been underestimated by the TCR breadth and depth analyses. The study lacked the statistical power to compare responses across vaccine doses or regimens. Substantial breadth of spike-specific CD8+ and CD4+ T cell responses was reported after vaccination. Non-spike TCR breadth was comparable between vaccine and placebo recipients, consistent with the vaccine containing only spike. Higher spike-specific TCR breadth was observed in Ad26.COV2.S recipients than in placebo recipients (P = 0.0014).

The source is a person aged 18 to 59 who received the Ad26.COV2.S COVID-19 vaccine or a placebo. The input for sequencing was peripheral blood, taken in a trial of Ad26.COV2.S vaccine versus placebo. The rearranged chain carries TRBV7-6 and TRBJ2-2; D gene: possibly TRBD2, on 6 matching bases. The bases are TGTGCCAGCAGCTTATTGGTAGCGGAAAACACCGGGGAGCTGTTTTTT. It codes for CASSLLVAENTGELFF.